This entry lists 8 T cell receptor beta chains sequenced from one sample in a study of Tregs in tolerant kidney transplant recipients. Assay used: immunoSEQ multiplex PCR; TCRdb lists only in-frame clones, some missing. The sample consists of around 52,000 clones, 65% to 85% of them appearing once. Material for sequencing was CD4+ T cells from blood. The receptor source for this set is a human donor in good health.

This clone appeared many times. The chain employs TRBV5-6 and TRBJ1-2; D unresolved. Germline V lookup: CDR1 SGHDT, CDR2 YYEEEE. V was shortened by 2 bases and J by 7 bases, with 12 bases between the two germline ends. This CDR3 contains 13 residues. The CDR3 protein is CASSLRAPAGYTF. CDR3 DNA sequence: TGTGCCAGCAGCTTACGAGCCCCAGCTGGCTACACCTTC.

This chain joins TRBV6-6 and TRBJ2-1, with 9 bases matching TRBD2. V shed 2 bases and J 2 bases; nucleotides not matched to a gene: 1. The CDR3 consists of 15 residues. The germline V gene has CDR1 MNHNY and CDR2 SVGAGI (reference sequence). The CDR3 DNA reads TGTGCCAGCAGTTACGGCGGGGGGGCCTACAATGAGCAGTTCTTC. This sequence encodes CASSYGGGAYNEQFF.

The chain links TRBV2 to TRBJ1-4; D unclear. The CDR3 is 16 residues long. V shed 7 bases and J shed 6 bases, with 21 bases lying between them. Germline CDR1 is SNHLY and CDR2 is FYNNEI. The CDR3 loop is CASMSLVWGIDEKLFF. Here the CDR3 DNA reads TGTGCCAGCATGTCGTTAGTGTGGGGAATAGATGAAAAACTGTTTTTT.

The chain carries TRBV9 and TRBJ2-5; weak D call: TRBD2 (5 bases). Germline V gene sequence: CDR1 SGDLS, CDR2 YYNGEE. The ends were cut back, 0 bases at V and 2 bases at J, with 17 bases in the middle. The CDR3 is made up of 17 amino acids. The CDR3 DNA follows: TGTGCCAGCAGCGTAGCTCCCTCGCCCCCGGGGCAAGAGACCCAGTACTTC. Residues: CASSVAPSPPGQETQYF.

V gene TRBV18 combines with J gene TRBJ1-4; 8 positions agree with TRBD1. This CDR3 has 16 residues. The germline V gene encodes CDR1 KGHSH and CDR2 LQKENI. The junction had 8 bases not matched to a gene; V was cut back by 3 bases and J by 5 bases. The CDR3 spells CASSPPETGANEKLFF. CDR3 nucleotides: TGTGCCAGCTCACCGCCTGAGACAGGGGCGAATGAAAAACTGTTTTTT.

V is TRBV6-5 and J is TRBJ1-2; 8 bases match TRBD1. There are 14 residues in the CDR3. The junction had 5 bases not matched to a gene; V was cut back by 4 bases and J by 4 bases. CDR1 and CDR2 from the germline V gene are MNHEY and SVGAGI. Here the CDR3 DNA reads TGTGCCAGCAGTTCACAGGGGGGAGTCTATGGCTACACCTTC. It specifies CASSSQGGVYGYTF.

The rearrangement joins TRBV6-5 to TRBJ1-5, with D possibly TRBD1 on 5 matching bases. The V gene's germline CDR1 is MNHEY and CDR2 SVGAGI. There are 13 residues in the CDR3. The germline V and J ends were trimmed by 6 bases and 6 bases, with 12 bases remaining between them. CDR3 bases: TGTGCCAGCAGCTTTACAGGAGGTCAGCCCCAGCATTTT. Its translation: CASSFTGGQPQHF.

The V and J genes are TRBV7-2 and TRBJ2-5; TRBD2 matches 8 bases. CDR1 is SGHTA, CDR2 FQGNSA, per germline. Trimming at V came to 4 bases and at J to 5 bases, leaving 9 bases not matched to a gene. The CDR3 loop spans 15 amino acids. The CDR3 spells CASSSQGTRVETQYF. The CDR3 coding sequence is TGTGCCAGCAGCTCCCAAGGGACTAGAGTCGAGACCCAGTACTTC.